This T cell receptor beta chain was sequenced during a study of T-cell reconstitution after alpha-beta-depleted transplantation in children (TCRdb year 2016). In terms of the full investigation: Using TCR repertoire profiling, the study quantitatively followed how T-cell immune reconstitution unfolded in children after TCRalphabeta/CD19-depleted allogeneic hematopoietic cell transplantation.

The library came from PCR. TCRdb shows the sequencer as Illumina HiSeq 2500. To normalize quantification of the TCRbeta repertoire, the TCR libraries were built with molecular barcoding that relied on unique molecular identifiers. TCRdb ran its own pipeline on the public reads, namely fastp trimming at Q25 and MiXCR clone calling, and kept in-frame beta chains. Each entry is one CDR3 protein sequence, shown with its most common DNA and genes. This sample lists approximately 240,000 distinct CDR3 sequences; 9.7% were detected once. About 5% of the sample is taken by the ten largest. This clonotype showed up just a few times. Its antigen specificity is not known. Mismatch with germline at one junction end may stem from a read error. From the germline V gene, CDR1 is MDHEN and CDR2 is SYDVKM. The CDR3 starts with the cysteine, ends with the phenylalanine, and has 11 residues. Only the CDR3 region is kept as DNA, spanning 33 bases read in frame from base 1.

The sample was PBMCs from the stem cell graft donor, taken from the stem cell graft. This clonotype was sampled from a human donor who donated a stem cell graft to a child with SCID. The chain was built from TRBV28 and TRBJ2-7; no D gene call is confident. CDR3 protein: CATSRRTEQYF. The DNA reads as follows: TGTGCCACCAGTCGGAGAACCGAGCAGTACTTC. Joined to the reference TRBV28 and TRBJ2-7 proteins, this CDR3 gives the full variable domain: DVKVTQSSRYLVKRTGEKVFLECVQDMDHENMFWYRQDPGLGLRLIYFSYDVKMKEKGDIPEGYSVSREKKERFSLILESASTNQTSMYLCATSRRTEQYFGPGTRLTVT.